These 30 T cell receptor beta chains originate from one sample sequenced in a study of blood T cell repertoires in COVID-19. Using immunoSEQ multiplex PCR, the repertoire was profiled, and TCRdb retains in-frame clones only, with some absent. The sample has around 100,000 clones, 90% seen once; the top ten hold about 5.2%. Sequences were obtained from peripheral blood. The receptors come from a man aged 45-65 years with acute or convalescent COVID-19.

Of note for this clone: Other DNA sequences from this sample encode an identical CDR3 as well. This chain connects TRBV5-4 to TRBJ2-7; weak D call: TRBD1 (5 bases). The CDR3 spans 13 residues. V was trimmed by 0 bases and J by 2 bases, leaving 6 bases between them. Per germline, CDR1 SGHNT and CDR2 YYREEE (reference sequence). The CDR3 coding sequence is TGTGCCAGCAGCTTGGAGACAGCCTACGAGCAGTACTTC. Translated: CASSLETAYEQYF.

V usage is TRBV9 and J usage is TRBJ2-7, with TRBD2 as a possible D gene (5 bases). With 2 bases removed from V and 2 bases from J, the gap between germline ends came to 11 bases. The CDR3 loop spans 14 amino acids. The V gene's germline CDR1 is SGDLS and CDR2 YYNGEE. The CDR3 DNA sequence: TGTGCCAGCAGCGTGGGCAGAGGGACCTACGAGCAGTACTTC. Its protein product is CASSVGRGTYEQYF.

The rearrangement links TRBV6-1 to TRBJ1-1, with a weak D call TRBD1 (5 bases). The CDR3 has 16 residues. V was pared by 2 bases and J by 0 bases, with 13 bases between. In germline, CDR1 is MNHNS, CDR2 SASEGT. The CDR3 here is CASSELIGVMNTEAFF. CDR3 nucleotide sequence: TGTGCCAGCAGTGAATTGATAGGGGTCATGAACACTGAAGCTTTCTTT.

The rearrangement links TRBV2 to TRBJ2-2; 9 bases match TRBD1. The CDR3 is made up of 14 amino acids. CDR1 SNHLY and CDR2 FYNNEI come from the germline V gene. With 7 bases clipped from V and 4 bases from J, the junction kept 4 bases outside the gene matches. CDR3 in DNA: TGTGCCAGCACAGACAGGGGGGGCACCGGGGAGCTGTTTTTT. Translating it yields CASTDRGGTGELFF.

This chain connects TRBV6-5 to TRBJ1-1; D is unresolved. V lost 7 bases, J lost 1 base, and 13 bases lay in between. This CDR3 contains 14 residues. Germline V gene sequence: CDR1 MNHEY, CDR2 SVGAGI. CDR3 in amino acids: CASINMAPNTEAFF. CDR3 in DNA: TGTGCCAGCATCAACATGGCCCCGAACACTGAAGCTTTCTTT.

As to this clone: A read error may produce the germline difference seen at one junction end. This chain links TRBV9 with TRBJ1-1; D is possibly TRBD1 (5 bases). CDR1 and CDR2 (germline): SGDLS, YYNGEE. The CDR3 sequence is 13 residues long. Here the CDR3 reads CASSVKGNAEAFF. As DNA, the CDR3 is TGTGCCAGCAGCGTAAAGGGGAACGCTGAAGCTTTCTTT.

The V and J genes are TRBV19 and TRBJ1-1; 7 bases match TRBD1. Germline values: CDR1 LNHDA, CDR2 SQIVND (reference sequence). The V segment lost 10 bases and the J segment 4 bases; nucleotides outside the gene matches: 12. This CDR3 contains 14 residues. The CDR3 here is CATNSLSGGTEAFF. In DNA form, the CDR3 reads TGTGCCACCAACAGTCTTTCAGGGGGCACTGAAGCTTTCTTT.

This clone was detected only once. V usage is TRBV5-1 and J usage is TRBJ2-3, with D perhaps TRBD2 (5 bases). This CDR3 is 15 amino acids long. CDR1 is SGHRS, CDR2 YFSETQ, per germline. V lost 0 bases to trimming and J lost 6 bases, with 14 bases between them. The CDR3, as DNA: TGCGCCAGCAGCTTGGCCTTAGGAGGACGTGATACGCAGTATTTT. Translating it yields CASSLALGGRDTQYF.

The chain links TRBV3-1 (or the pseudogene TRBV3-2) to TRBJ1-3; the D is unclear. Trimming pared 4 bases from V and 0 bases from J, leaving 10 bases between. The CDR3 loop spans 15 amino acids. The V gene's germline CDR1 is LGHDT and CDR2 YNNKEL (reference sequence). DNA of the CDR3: TGTGCCAGCAGCCGGGCGGGAGTCTCTGGAAACACCATATATTTT. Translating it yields CASSRAGVSGNTIYF.

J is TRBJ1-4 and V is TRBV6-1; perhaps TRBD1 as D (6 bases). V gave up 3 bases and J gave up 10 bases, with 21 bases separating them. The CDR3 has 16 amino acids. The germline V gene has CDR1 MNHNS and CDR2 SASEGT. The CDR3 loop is CASSDDRTLNLGKLFF. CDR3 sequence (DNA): TGTGCCAGCAGTGACGACAGGACCCTAAATCTTGGAAAACTGTTTTTT.

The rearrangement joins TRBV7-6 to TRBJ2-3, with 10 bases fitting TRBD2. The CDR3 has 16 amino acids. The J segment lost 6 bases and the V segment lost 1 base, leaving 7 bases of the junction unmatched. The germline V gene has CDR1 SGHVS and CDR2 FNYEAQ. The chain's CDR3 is CASSLGGLAGVDTQYF. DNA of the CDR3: TGTGCCAGCAGCTTAGGAGGTCTAGCGGGAGTTGATACGCAGTATTTT.

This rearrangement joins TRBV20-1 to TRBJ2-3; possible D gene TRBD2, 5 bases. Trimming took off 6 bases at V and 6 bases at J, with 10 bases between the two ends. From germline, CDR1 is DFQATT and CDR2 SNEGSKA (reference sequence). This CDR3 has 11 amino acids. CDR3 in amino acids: CSAEGRDTQYF. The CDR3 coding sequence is TGCAGTGCCGAGGGTAGGGATACGCAGTATTTT.

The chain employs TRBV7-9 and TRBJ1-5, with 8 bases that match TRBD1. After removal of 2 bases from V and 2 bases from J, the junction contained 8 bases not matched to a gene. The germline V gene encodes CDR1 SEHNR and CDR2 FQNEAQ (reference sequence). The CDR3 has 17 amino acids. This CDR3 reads CASSLYGQGGGNQPQHF. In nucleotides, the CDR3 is TGTGCCAGCAGCTTATATGGACAGGGCGGGGGCAATCAGCCCCAGCATTTT.

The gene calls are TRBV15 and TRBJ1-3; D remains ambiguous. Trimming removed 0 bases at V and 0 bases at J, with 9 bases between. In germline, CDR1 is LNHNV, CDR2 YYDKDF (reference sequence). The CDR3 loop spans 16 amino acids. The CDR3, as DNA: TGTGCCACCAGCAGAGAATACGGGAACTCTGGAAACACCATATATTTT. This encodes CATSREYGNSGNTIYF.

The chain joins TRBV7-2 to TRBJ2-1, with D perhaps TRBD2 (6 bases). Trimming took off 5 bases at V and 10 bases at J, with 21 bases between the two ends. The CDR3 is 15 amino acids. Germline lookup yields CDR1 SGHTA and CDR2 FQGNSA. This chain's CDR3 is CASSPAGLRGEEQFF. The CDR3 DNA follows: TGTGCCAGCAGCCCCGCGGGACTTCGAGGTGAAGAGCAGTTCTTC. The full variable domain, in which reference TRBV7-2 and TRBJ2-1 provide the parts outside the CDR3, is GAGVSQSPSNKVTEKGKDVELRCDPISGHTALYWYRQSLGQGLEFLIYFQGNSAPDKSGLPSDRFSAERTGGSVSTLTIQRTQQEDSAVYLCASSPAGLRGEEQFFGPGTRLTVL.

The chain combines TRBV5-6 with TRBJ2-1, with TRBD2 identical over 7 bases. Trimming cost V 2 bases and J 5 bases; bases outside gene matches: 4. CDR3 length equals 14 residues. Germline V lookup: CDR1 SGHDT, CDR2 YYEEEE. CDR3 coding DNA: TGTGCCAGCAGCTTTACTAGCGAAAACAATGAGCAGTTCTTC. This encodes CASSFTSENNEQFF.

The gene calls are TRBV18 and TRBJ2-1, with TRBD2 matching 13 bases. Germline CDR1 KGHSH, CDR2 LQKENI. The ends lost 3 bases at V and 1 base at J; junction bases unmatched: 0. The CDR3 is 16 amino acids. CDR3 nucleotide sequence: TGTGCCAGCTCACCGGGACTAGCGGGATCCTACAATGAGCAGTTCTTC. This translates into CASSPGLAGSYNEQFF.

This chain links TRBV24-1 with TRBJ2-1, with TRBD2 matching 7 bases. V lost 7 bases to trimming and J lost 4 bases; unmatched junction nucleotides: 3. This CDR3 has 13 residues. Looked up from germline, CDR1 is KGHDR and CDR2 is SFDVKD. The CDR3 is CATSEAGYNEQFF. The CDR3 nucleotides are TGTGCCACCAGCGAAGCGGGATACAATGAGCAGTTCTTC.

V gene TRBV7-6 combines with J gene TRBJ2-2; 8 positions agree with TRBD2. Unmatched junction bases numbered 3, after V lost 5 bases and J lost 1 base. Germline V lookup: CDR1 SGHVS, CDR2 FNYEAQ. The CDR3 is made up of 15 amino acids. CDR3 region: CASSPGRENTGELFF. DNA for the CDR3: TGTGCCAGCAGCCCCGGGAGGGAGAACACCGGGGAGCTGTTTTTT.

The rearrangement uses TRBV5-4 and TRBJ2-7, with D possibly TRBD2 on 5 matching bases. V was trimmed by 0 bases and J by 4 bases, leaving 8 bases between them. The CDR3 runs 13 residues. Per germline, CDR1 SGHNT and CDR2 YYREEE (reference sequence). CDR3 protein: CASSLAEGYEQYF. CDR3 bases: TGTGCCAGCAGCTTGGCCGAGGGATACGAGCAGTACTTC.

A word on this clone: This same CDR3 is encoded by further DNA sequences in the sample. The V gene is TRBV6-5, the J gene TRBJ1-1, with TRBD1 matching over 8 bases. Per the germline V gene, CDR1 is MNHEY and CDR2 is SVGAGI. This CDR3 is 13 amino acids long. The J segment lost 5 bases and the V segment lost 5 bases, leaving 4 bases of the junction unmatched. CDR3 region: CASSLRGRTEAFF. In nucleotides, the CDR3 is TGTGCCAGCAGTCTCAGGGGGCGGACTGAAGCTTTCTTT.

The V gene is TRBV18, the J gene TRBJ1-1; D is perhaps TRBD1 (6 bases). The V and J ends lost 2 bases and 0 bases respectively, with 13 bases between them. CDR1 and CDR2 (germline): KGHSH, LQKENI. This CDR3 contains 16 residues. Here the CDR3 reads CASSPVGGGMNTEAFF. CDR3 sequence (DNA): TGTGCCAGCTCACCAGTAGGGGGGGGCATGAACACTGAAGCTTTCTTT. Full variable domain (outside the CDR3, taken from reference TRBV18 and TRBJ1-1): NAGVMQNPRHLVRRRGQEARLRCSPMKGHSHVYWYRQLPEEGLKFMVYLQKENIIDESGMPKERFSAEFPKEGPSILRIQQVVRGDSAAYFCASSPVGGGMNTEAFFGQGTRLTVV.

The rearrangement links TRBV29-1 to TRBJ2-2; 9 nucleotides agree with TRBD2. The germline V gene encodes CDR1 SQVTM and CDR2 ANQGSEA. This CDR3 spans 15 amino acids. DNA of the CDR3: TGCGTGGGACAGTTAGGGAGCGGGAGGACCGGGGAGCTGTTTTTT. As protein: CVGQLGSGRTGELFF.

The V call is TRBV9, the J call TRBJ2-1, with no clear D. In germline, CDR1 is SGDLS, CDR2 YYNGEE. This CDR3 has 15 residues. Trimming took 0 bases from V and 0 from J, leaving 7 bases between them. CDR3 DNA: TGTGCCAGCAGCGTAGAATCTTCCTCCTACAATGAGCAGTTCTTC. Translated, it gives CASSVESSSYNEQFF.

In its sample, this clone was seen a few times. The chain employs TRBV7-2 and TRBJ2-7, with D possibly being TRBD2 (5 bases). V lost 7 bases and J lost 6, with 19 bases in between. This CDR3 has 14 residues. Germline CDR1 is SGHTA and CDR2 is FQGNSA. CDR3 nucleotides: TGTGCCAGCACCTCAACGGGAAGATCCGCCGAGCAGTACTTC. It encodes CASTSTGRSAEQYF.

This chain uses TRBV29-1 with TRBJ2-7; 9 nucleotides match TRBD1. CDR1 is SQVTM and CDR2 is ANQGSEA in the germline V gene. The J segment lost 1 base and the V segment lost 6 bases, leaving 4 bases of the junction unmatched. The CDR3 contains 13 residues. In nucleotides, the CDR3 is TGCAGCGTCGGGACAGGGACTTCCTACGAGCAGTACTTC. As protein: CSVGTGTSYEQYF.

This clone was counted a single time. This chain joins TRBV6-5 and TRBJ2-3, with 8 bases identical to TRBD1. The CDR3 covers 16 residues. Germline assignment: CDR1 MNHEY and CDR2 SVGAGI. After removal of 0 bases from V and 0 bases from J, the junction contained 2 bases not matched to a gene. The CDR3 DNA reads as TGTGCCAGCAGTTACTCTAGGACAGGGAGCACAGATACGCAGTATTTT. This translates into CASSYSRTGSTDTQYF.

The CDR3 region is CASSFLAGGPTGELFF. As DNA, the CDR3 is TGTGCCAGCAGTTTCTTAGCGGGAGGTCCCACCGGGGAGCTGTTTTTT. This sequence joins TRBV6-2 or TRBV6-3 and TRBJ2-2; 10 bases fit TRBD2. Germline V lookup: CDR1 MNHEY, CDR2 SVGEGT. This CDR3 is 16 amino acids long. The ends lost 4 bases at V and 4 bases at J; junction bases unmatched: 6.

CDR3 loop: CASSFRQGKIYEQYF. The CDR3 nucleotides read TGTGCCAGCAGCTTTAGACAGGGGAAAATATACGAGCAGTACTTC. The V call is TRBV12-1, the J call TRBJ2-7; the D call of TRBD1 is as the table states it, not checked on the DNA. TRBV12-1 is termed a pseudogene. The CDR3 spans 15 residues.

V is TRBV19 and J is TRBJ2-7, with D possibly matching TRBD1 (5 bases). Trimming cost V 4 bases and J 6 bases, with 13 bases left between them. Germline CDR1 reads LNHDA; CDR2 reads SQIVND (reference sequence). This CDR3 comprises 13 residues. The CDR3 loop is CASSSYTGFEQYF. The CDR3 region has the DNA TGTGCCAGTAGTAGCTACACAGGTTTCGAGCAGTACTTC.